These 14 T cell receptor beta chains share one sample of origin, sequenced in a study of cytomegalovirus exposure and HLA in healthy donors. PCR was performed using 60 Vbeta and 13 Jbeta primers. Profiled with immunoSEQ multiplex PCR; TCRdb holds only in-frame clones, not every one. The sample lists over 100,000 clones; about 87% were seen once. The specimen was PBMCs. The receptors were sampled from a woman aged 25-40 years in good health and CMV-seronegative.

This clone has more than one count but fewer than ten. CDR3 sequence reads: CASSLWGEGTYGYTF. DNA of the CDR3: TGTGCCAGCAGCTTGTGGGGAGAGGGAACTTATGGCTACACCTTC. V gene TRBV7-2 combines with J gene TRBJ1-2; D is unclear. The V end lost 3 bases, the J end lost 5 bases, and 16 bases lay between the germline ends. The CDR3 spans 15 residues. CDR1 is SGHTA, CDR2 FQGNSA, per germline. The whole variable domain, remainder taken from reference TRBV7-2 and TRBJ1-2, is GAGVSQSPSNKVTEKGKDVELRCDPISGHTALYWYRQSLGQGLEFLIYFQGNSAPDKSGLPSDRFSAERTGGSVSTLTIQRTQQEDSAVYLCASSLWGEGTYGYTFGSGTRLTVV.

This clone appeared once. V usage is TRBV7-8 and J usage is TRBJ2-3; D is undetermined. The CDR3 has 19 amino acids. V dropped 1 base and J dropped 2 bases, with 22 bases sitting between them. The germline V gene has CDR1 SGHVS and CDR2 FQNEAQ. CDR3 DNA: TGTGCCAGCAGCTTAGGGGCCCTGACCGACAAACGGAACACAGATACGCAGTATTTT. Residues: CASSLGALTDKRNTDTQYF.

This chain joins TRBV9 and TRBJ2-3; the match to TRBD2 covers 13 bases. In germline, CDR1 is SGDLS, CDR2 YYNGEE. The CDR3 totals 20 residues. J lost 6 bases, V lost 4 bases, and 20 bases had no gene match. In DNA form, the CDR3 reads TGTGCCAGCAGCCCGGATCCGTGGGAGACTAGCGGGGGGAGCCAGGATACGCAGTATTTT. This gives the protein CASSPDPWETSGGSQDTQYF.

This chain uses TRBV9 with TRBJ1-1; D is undetermined. The CDR3 is 14 residues long. Germline-derived CDR1 and CDR2 are SGDLS and YYNGEE. V was pared by 0 bases and J by 3 bases, with 9 bases between. The CDR3 nucleotides are TGTGCCAGCAGCGTAGTACGGGGAGACACTGAAGCTTTCTTT. Amino acids: CASSVVRGDTEAFF.

The V and J genes are TRBV28 and TRBJ1-4; D ambiguous. The length of the CDR3 is 14 residues. Trimming left V 5 bases short and J 7 bases short, with 14 bases between. Germline assignment: CDR1 MDHEN and CDR2 SYDVKM. CDR3 nucleotides: TGTGCCAGCAGTCTAGACCTATCCGGTGAAAAACTGTTTTTT. Translating gives CASSLDLSGEKLFF.

V and J are TRBV6-5 and TRBJ1-6, with D possibly being TRBD1 (5 bases). Between the trimmed V and J ends, which lost 2 bases and 6 bases, there was a span of 8 bases. The length of the CDR3 is 14 residues. Germline CDR1 MNHEY, CDR2 SVGAGI. CDR3 protein: CASSYRGGNSPLHF. The CDR3 DNA reads as TGTGCCAGCAGTTACAGGGGAGGTAATTCACCCCTCCACTTT.

The rearrangement uses TRBV2 and TRBJ1-5; D might be TRBD1 (5 bases). Trimming stripped 0 bases from V and 0 bases from J, with 6 bases between. The CDR3 runs 15 residues. Germline V gene data show CDR1 as SNHLY and CDR2 as FYNNEI. CDR3 DNA sequence: TGTGCCAGCAGTGAAGCCAGGGTTAGCAATCAGCCCCAGCATTTT. This gives the protein CASSEARVSNQPQHF.

The gene calls are TRBV18 and TRBJ2-3; weak D call: TRBD2 (6 bases). The CDR3 runs to 16 residues. Germline CDR1 and CDR2: KGHSH and LQKENI. The V gene lost 3 bases and the J gene lost 0 bases, with 13 bases spanning the gap. CDR3 in DNA: TGTGCCAGCTCACCCCGGGGACTCCCTAGCACAGATACGCAGTATTTT. Protein: CASSPRGLPSTDTQYF.

The V and J genes are TRBV27 and TRBJ2-7; unclear D gene. The J call may not be correct, given that the DNA end is closer to TRBJ2-1. CDR3 length equals 13 residues. CDR1 is MNHEY, CDR2 SMNVEV, per germline (reference sequence). The CDR3 is CASSSQVVGEQFF. The DNA of the CDR3 is TGTGCCAGCAGTTCTCAGGTCGTCGGGGAGCAGTTCTTC.

J is TRBJ2-1 and V is TRBV29-1; 7 bases align to TRBD2. The CDR3 loop spans 14 amino acids. J lost 2 bases, V lost 3 bases, and 4 bases had no gene match. Germline V gene data show CDR1 as SQVTM and CDR2 as ANQGSEA. The CDR3 DNA follows: TGCAGCGTTGAGCGGGAGAGAACCTACAATGAGCAGTTCTTC. Translation gives CSVERERTYNEQFF.

J is TRBJ2-7 and V is TRBV19; 8 nucleotides match TRBD2. V gave up 5 bases and J gave up 1 base; unmatched junction bases: 7. In germline, CDR1 is LNHDA, CDR2 SQIVND (reference sequence). CDR3 length equals 15 residues. DNA of the CDR3: TGTGCCAGTAGTCCAAGCGGGAGTTGGTCCTACGAGCAGTACTTC. This codes for CASSPSGSWSYEQYF.

This chain links TRBV4-1 with TRBJ1-1; 10 bases fit TRBD1. The V segment lost 4 bases and the J segment 1 base; nucleotides outside the gene matches: 3. CDR1 and CDR2 from the germline V gene are MGHRA and YSYEKL. This CDR3 has 15 residues. The CDR3 coding sequence is TGCGCCAGCAGCCTCCGGGACAGGGGGAACACTGAAGCTTTCTTT. It encodes CASSLRDRGNTEAFF.

The J gene is TRBJ2-1, the V gene TRBV7-8; D may be TRBD2 (5 bases). V lost 5 bases and J lost 6, with 23 bases in between. CDR3 length: 17 residues. CDR1 and CDR2 (germline): SGHVS, FQNEAQ. CDR3 DNA: TGTGCCAGCAGCCGCGGACGGTGGAGGAGTTGGGGCAATGAGCAGTTCTTC. This translates into CASSRGRWRSWGNEQFF.

The rearrangement uses TRBV10-3 and TRBJ2-2; the match to TRBD2 covers 8 bases. Germline trimming cut 4 bases from V and 1 base from J; bases unmatched to any gene: 8. Germline CDR1 is ENHRY and CDR2 is SYGVKD. This CDR3 region has 17 residues. CDR3 sequence: CAISVDGGALNTGELFF. CDR3 sequence (DNA): TGTGCCATCAGTGTCGACGGGGGGGCCTTGAACACCGGGGAGCTGTTTTTT.